The clone carrying this T cell receptor beta chain was observed once. Its specificity is not known. The conserved closing phenylalanine or tryptophan is absent in this CDR3, likely reflecting a read error. No DNA is shown, since the ends of the CDR3 on it are uncertain; the CDR3 is the one TCRdb lists. This sample is part of a study of tumor-infiltrating lymphocytes in primary liver carcinoma. Study information: The cohort included men and women aged 30 to 69 years.

In germline, CDR1 is MDHEN, CDR2 SYDVKM. The CDR3 extends over 14 residues, inclusive of both ends. Researchers generated TCR beta cDNA from approximately 450 ng of total RNA, relying on a constant-region primer. Each TCR beta library was derived from three nested multiplex PCR rounds that employed slightly modified ARM-PCR. The first two PCR rounds used TRBV1-TRBV30 primers with a Cbeta primer, nine to eleven cycles each. TCRdb independently ran MiXCR on the multiplex PCR reads; one entry per CDR3 protein. The sample lists about 20,000 distinct CDR3 sequences, under 85% seen once, with about 43% in the top ten. Unsorted bulk tissue (roughly 19-30 mg) underwent RNA and DNA co-extraction. Every tumor was sampled at five separate regions. Study-level findings and limits: Pairs of tumor regions overlapped more than tumor-adjacent and tumor-blood pairs did.

The sequenced material came from liver tumor tissue from sampling region 4. Sample subset: tumor region T4, right-lateral pole. This rearrangement joins TRBV28 to TRBJ2-1; the DNA was not used to check the table's D call, TRBD2. This receptor was obtained from a woman in her twenties or thirties with primary liver carcinoma and hepatitis B virus infection. CDR3 loop: CASRGTSGDNEHFP.